In this sample, the clone carrying this T cell receptor (beta chain) turned up once. The antigen is not known. Germline V gives CDR1 MNHNS, CDR2 SASEGT. The CDR3 totals 15 residues. J was trimmed by 5 bases and V by 5 bases; bases with no gene match: 6. This specimen comes from a study of PD-1 blockade in classical Hodgkin lymphoma. Described time point: cycle 4 day 1 (C4D1), after more than five weeks of nivolumab. Relapse after autologous stem cell transplantation occurred in every patient, and brentuximab vedotin exposure varied. Repertoires were generated with immunoSEQ multiplex PCR, while TCRdb's copy carries only in-frame clones and drops some. Here the sample spans about 60,000 clones, about 90% being singletons. Whole-study results and caveats: The causes of the repertoire differences, possibly disease activity or prior therapy, remain undefined.

This clonotype was obtained from a human donor with classical Hodgkin lymphoma. Material: peripheral blood mononuclear cells (PBMCs), obtained before the fourth cycle of nivolumab. The chain uses TRBV6-1 and TRBJ2-3; 11 nucleotides match TRBD2. The CDR3 region has the DNA TGTGCCAGCAGTATAGCGGGGGGGCCTAGAGATACGCAGTATTTT. Translated: CASSIAGGPRDTQYF.